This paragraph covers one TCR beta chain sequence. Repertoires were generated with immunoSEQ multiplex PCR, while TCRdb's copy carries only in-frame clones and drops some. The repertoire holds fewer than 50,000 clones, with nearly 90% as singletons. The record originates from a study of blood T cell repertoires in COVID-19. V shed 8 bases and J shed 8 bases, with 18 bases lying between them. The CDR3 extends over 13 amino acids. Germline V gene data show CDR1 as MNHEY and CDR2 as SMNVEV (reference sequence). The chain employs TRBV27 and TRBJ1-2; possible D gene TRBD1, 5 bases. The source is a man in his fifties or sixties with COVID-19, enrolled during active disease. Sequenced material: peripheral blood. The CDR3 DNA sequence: TGTGCCAGCGGTTCGCCGCTGGGGCACGGCTACACCTTC. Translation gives CASGSPLGHGYTF.